One and the same sample provided the 3 T cell receptor beta chains below, sequenced in a study of lymphopenia after photon versus proton radiotherapy. Data came from immunoSEQ multiplex PCR; TCRdb stores just in-frame clones and leaves some out. The data contain tens of thousands of clones, roughly nine tenths of them singletons. Sequencing used peripheral blood, obtained from a patient treated with photon-based radiotherapy. These receptors were obtained from a woman in her 50s with cholangiocarcinoma.

The CDR3 bases are TGTGCCAGTAGTATAGGGGTAAGCCGGGCTAGGGATGAGCAGTTCTTC. Its translation: CASSIGVSRARDEQFF. The chain is built from TRBV19 and TRBJ2-1; no reliable D call. The V gene's germline CDR1 is LNHDA and CDR2 SQIVND (reference sequence). The V and J ends lost 1 base and 8 bases respectively, with 18 bases between them. This CDR3 comprises 16 residues.

Only one count was recorded for this clone. The J gene is TRBJ1-1, the V gene TRBV7-9, with a tentative D call TRBD1 (6 bases). Germline assignment: CDR1 SEHNR and CDR2 FQNEAQ (reference sequence). This CDR3 region has 15 residues. The V gene lost 1 base and the J gene lost 2 bases, with 11 bases spanning the gap. The CDR3 coding sequence is TGTGCCAGCAGCTTAGGAGGGGGTGGTAACACTGAAGCTTTCTTT. Its translation is CASSLGGGGNTEAFF. The full variable domain, with the rest looked up from reference TRBV7-9 and TRBJ1-1, is DTGVSQNPRHKITKRGQNVTFRCDPISEHNRLYWYRQTLGQGPEFLTYFQNEAQLEKSRLLSDRFSAERPKGSFSTLEIQRTEQGDSAMYLCASSLGGGGNTEAFFGQGTRLTVV.

V and J are TRBV15 and TRBJ2-2, with 9 bases lining up with TRBD2. The ends lost 0 bases at V and 3 bases at J; junction bases unmatched: 5. Germline-derived CDR1 and CDR2 are LNHNV and YYDKDF (reference sequence). The CDR3 is 17 amino acids. CDR3 nucleotides: TGTGCCACCAGCAGAGAAGGGACTAGCACGTACACCGGGGAGCTGTTTTTT. It specifies CATSREGTSTYTGELFF.